This entry is about one T cell receptor beta chain. Its antigen is not identified. This specimen comes from a study of PD-1 blockade in mismatch repair-deficient tumors. Study summary: Patients had about 13 mismatch repair-deficient cancer types and were previously treated and progressing.

Overall study results and limits: Tumor-resident clones, often undetectable pretreatment in blood, expanded then contracted after pembrolizumab.

All patients were mismatch repair deficient, assessed by either PCR or immunohistochemistry. TCR sequencing covered a few patients who responded to pembrolizumab. Repertoires were generated with immunoSEQ multiplex PCR, while TCRdb's copy carries only in-frame clones and drops some. The sample records about 66,000 clones, around 80% being singletons. The sample was peripheral blood, taken 2 weeks after starting pembrolizumab. The sequence came from an adult with mismatch repair-deficient cancer.

This CDR3 reads CASMIAYGELFF. The CDR3 nucleotides are TGTGCCAGCATGATAGCGTACGGGGAGCTGTTTTTT. The rearrangement uses TRBV6-1 and TRBJ2-2, with D perhaps matching TRBD2 (5 bases). The CDR3 loop spans 12 amino acids. In germline, CDR1 is MNHNS, CDR2 SASEGT. Trimming removed 7 bases from V and 7 bases from J, with 10 bases in between.